Listed here are 12 T cell receptor beta chains from one sample, sequenced in a study of shared clonotypes between healthy human individuals. Libraries were prepared by immunoSEQ multiplex PCR; TCRdb keeps only in-frame clonotypes and omits some of them. The repertoire holds some 660,000 clones, with around 78% as singletons. Sequences were obtained from memory CD4+ T cells sorted from blood. Regarding subset: CD45RA-negative fraction. All receptors derive from a woman aged 25-40 years in good health.

This clone was picked up a small number of times. The rearrangement joins TRBV25-1 to TRBJ1-1; 8 bases map to TRBD1. The CDR3 extends over 15 amino acids. From germline, CDR1 is MGHDK and CDR2 SYGVNS. V lost 5 bases and J lost 5; bases outside the gene matches: 10. DNA of the CDR3: TGTGCCAGCAGTCTCGGAACAGGGGGAGTGACTGAAGCTTTCTTT. This codes for CASSLGTGGVTEAFF.

This rearrangement joins TRBV9 to TRBJ1-1; D gene uncertain. V lost 1 base, J lost 5 bases, and 9 bases lay in between. The CDR3 is 13 residues long. Germline-derived CDR1 and CDR2 are SGDLS and YYNGEE. The CDR3 DNA reads as TGTGCCAGCAGCGTATATCAAGGAACTGAAGCTTTCTTT. Encoded protein: CASSVYQGTEAFF. Looking up the rest from reference TRBV9 and TRBJ1-1 gives the full variable domain: DSGVTQTPKHLITATGQRVTLRCSPRSGDLSVYWYQQSLDQGLQFLIQYYNGEERAKGNILERFSAQQFPDLHSELNLSSLELGDSALYFCASSVYQGTEAFFGQGTRLTVV.

V and J are TRBV5-4 and TRBJ1-4, with 7 bases identical to TRBD1. CDR3 length: 15 residues. Trimming took 5 bases from V and 0 from J; bases not matched to a gene: 4. In germline, CDR1 is SGHNT, CDR2 YYREEE (reference sequence). In DNA, the CDR3 is TGTGCCAGCAGGACAGGGACTGCAACTAATGAAAAACTGTTTTTT. Translated: CASRTGTATNEKLFF.

V usage is TRBV5-1 and J usage is TRBJ2-1, with TRBD2 matching over 7 bases. The ends lost 1 base at V and 5 bases at J; junction bases unmatched: 6. Germline-derived CDR1 and CDR2 are SGHRS and YFSETQ. The CDR3 extends over 15 amino acids. The CDR3 coding sequence is TGCGCCAGCAGCTTGTTGGGGCTAGCGGACAATGAGCAGTTCTTC. Residues: CASSLLGLADNEQFF. Looking up the rest from reference TRBV5-1 and TRBJ2-1 gives the full variable domain: KAGVTQTPRYLIKTRGQQVTLSCSPISGHRSVSWYQQTPGQGLQFLFEYFSETQRNKGNFPGRFSGRQFSNSRSEMNVSTLELGDSALYLCASSLLGLADNEQFFGPGTRLTVL.

The genes are TRBV6-1 and TRBJ2-1; 9 nucleotides align to TRBD2. V lost 0 bases, J lost 5 bases, and 8 bases stayed unmatched. Germline V gives CDR1 MNHNS, CDR2 SASEGT. The CDR3 is 17 amino acids. The CDR3 nucleotides are TGTGCCAGCAGTGAAGCGGCTCAGGCTAGCGGGGACAATGAGCAGTTCTTC. This translates into CASSEAAQASGDNEQFF.

The V gene is TRBV27, the J gene TRBJ2-7; 9 nucleotides line up with TRBD2. V was clipped by 1 base and J by 0 bases; unmatched bases: 4. The CDR3 is made up of 16 amino acids. Germline CDR1 MNHEY, CDR2 SMNVEV (reference sequence). CDR3 sequence reads: CASSLLASGISYEQYF. CDR3 coding DNA: TGTGCCAGCAGTTTATTGGCTAGCGGGATCTCCTACGAGCAGTACTTC.

In this sample, this clone turned up a few times. The V call is TRBV14, the J call TRBJ2-7; 7 nucleotides align to TRBD1. Trimming at V came to 1 base and at J to 0 bases, leaving 9 bases not matched to a gene. This CDR3 comprises 17 residues. The germline V gene has CDR1 SGHDN and CDR2 FVKESK. The CDR3 DNA sequence: TGTGCCAGCAGCCAAGCCAGGGACAGTCTTTTCTCCTACGAGCAGTACTTC. Its translation is CASSQARDSLFSYEQYF.

The chain combines TRBV19 with TRBJ1-2, with a weak D call TRBD1 (6 bases). Trimming took off 5 bases at V and 2 bases at J, with 9 bases between the two ends. Per germline, CDR1 LNHDA and CDR2 SQIVND (reference sequence). This CDR3 has 13 amino acids. CDR3: CASSPGGNYGYTF. CDR3 DNA: TGTGCCAGTAGTCCCGGGGGCAACTATGGCTACACCTTC.

The rearrangement links TRBV18 to TRBJ1-1; possible D gene TRBD1, 6 bases. V gave up 3 bases and J gave up 0 bases, with 8 bases separating them. This CDR3 has 14 residues. CDR1 KGHSH and CDR2 LQKENI come from the germline V gene. CDR3 protein: CASSPDRLNTEAFF. The CDR3 DNA follows: TGTGCCAGCTCACCGGACAGACTGAACACTGAAGCTTTCTTT.

The chain uses TRBV5-4 and TRBJ2-1; TRBD2 matches at 9 bases. With V trimmed by 0 bases and J by 5 bases, 6 bases remained unmatched. The CDR3 runs to 16 residues. Per germline, CDR1 SGHNT and CDR2 YYREEE (reference sequence). CDR3 region: CASSLGGGRVNNEQFF. CDR3 nucleotide sequence: TGTGCCAGCAGCTTGGGCGGCGGGAGGGTGAACAATGAGCAGTTCTTC.

This clone came up a few times. J is TRBJ1-2 and V is TRBV18; D might be TRBD1 (5 bases). V was cut by 4 bases and J by 1 base, with 10 bases left in between. Germline lookup yields CDR1 KGHSH and CDR2 LQKENI. The CDR3 length is 14 residues. CDR3 residues: CASSLQVDNYGYTF. CDR3 DNA: TGTGCCAGCTCACTACAGGTTGATAACTATGGCTACACCTTC.

The chain couples TRBV6-1 to TRBJ2-6; 10 positions agree with TRBD2. The germline V gene has CDR1 MNHNS and CDR2 SASEGT. The CDR3 covers 17 residues. Trimming removed 4 bases from V and 0 bases from J; junction bases left unmatched: 3. CDR3 amino acids: CASSGLAGSSGANVLTF. The CDR3 DNA follows: TGTGCCAGCAGTGGACTAGCGGGTAGCTCTGGGGCCAACGTCCTGACTTTC.